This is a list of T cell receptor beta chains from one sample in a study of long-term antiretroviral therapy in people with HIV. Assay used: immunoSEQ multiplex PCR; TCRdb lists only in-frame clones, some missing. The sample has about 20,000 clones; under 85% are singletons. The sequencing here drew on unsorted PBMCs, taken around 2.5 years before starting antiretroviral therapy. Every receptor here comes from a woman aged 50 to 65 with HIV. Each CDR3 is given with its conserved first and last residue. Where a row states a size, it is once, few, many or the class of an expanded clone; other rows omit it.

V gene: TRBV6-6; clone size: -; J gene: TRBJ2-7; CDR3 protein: CASRLGTGASYEQYF
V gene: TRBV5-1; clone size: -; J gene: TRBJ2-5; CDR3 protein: CASSPLIGGRETQYF
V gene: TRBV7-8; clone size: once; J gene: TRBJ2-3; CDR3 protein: CASSYQTRLAGTDTQYF
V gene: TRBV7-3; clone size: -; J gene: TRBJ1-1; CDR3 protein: CASSLTGGNTEAFF
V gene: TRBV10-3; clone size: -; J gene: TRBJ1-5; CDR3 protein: CAIGEGSNNQPQHF
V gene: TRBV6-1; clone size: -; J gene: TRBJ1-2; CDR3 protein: CASSETRGNNYGYTF
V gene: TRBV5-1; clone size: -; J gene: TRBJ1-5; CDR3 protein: CASSMTGDQPQHF
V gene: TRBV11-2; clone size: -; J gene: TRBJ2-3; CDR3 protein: CASSPPDEDTQYF
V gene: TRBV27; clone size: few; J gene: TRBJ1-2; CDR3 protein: CASSQLGAPWGYTF
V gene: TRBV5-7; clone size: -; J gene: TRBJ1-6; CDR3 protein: CASSLRTGESPLHF
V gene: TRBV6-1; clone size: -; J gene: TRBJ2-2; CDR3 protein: CASSGRGLYTGELFF
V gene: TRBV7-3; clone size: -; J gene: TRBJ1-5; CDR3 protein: CASSPTGGEPQHF